This T cell receptor beta chain comes out of a study of blood T cell repertoires in COVID-19. Study-wide context: Samples came from the United States, Italy and Spain, spanning acute and convalescent COVID-19.

The ends lost 5 bases at V and 3 bases at J; junction bases unmatched: 3. The length of the CDR3 is 13 residues. Per the germline V gene, CDR1 is MDHEN and CDR2 is SYDVKM. Only in-frame clones appear in the TCRdb table, and some are missing; sequencing was by immunoSEQ multiplex PCR. This table holds about 190,000 clones, roughly 78% found once. This receptor was identified in a woman of 80 years or more with active or convalescent COVID-19. Specimen: peripheral blood. The chain recombines TRBV28 with TRBJ1-2, with TRBD1 matching over 7 bases. The CDR3 spells CASSGDRYYGYTF. The CDR3 coding sequence is TGTGCCAGCAGTGGGGACAGATACTATGGCTACACCTTC.